The 25 T cell receptor beta chains below all came from one sample that was sequenced in a study of T-cell memory formation after mild COVID-19. TCRdb re-derived calls from the 5' RACE reads in MiXCR, one entry per CDR3 protein. The sample records about 500,000 distinct CDR3 sequences, roughly 21% being singletons. Sequencing used PBMCs or a T cell subset sorted from them (not recorded which). Every receptor here comes from an adult woman who had mild COVID-19 (a few samples of this study predate the infection). Cell type and time point are not known.

This clonotype was seen only a few times. The CDR3 spells CASGGLNTEAFF. The CDR3 DNA sequence: TGTGCCAGCGGCGGGCTGAACACTGAAGCTTTCTTT. V gene TRBV12-3 or TRBV12-4 combines with J gene TRBJ1-1; D is unclear. V dropped 8 bases and J dropped 0 bases, with 7 bases sitting between them. The length of the CDR3 is 12 residues.

V gene TRBV6-1 combines with J gene TRBJ1-1; D perhaps matches TRBD1 (5 bases). Germline V gene lookup returns CDR1 MNHNS and CDR2 SASEGT. V lost 2 bases and J lost 0, with 13 bases in between. This CDR3 comprises 16 residues. The CDR3 bases are TGTGCCAGCAGTGAAAGGGTACGGGGGTTGAACACTGAAGCTTTCTTT. Protein sequence: CASSERVRGLNTEAFF.

There are many counts of this clonotype. The genes are TRBV7-9 and TRBJ2-7; TRBD1 is a possible D gene (5 bases). This CDR3 is built from 14 residues. From germline, CDR1 is SEHNR and CDR2 FQNEAQ (reference sequence). V lost 2 bases to trimming and J lost 0 bases, with 8 bases between them. CDR3 loop: CASSLTGDSYEQYF. CDR3 DNA: TGTGCCAGCAGCTTAACAGGAGACTCCTACGAGCAGTACTTC.

This clonotype was seen a handful of times. The chain combines TRBV6-1 with TRBJ2-7; 7 bases match TRBD1. With V trimmed by 3 bases and J by 3 bases, 5 bases remained unmatched. The CDR3 extends over 14 amino acids. CDR1 is MNHNS, CDR2 SASEGT, per germline. The CDR3 loop is CASSDPGTDYEQYF. CDR3 coding DNA: TGTGCCAGCAGTGACCCCGGGACAGACTACGAGCAGTACTTC.

CDR3 loop: CASSTGRGPTTDTQYF. Written as DNA, the CDR3 is TGTGCCAGCAGCACTGGGCGGGGGCCTACCACAGATACGCAGTATTTT. The chain is built from TRBV12-3 or TRBV12-4 and TRBJ2-3; TRBD2 is a possible D gene (7 bases). The CDR3 covers 16 residues. V was clipped by 6 bases and J by 2 bases, with 18 bases between them.

This clonotype was counted between two and nine times. This sequence joins TRBV9 and TRBJ1-5; 8 positions match TRBD1. V shed 3 bases, J shed 5 bases, and the junction held 4 bases outside the gene matches. The CDR3 sequence is 14 residues long. CDR1 SGDLS and CDR2 YYNGEE come from the germline V gene. The CDR3 DNA sequence: TGTGCCAGCAGCGAGACAGGGGTCTATCAGCCCCAGCATTTT. Protein product: CASSETGVYQPQHF. Based on the CDR3 plus reference TRBV9 and TRBJ1-5, the full variable domain is DSGVTQTPKHLITATGQRVTLRCSPRSGDLSVYWYQQSLDQGLQFLIQYYNGEERAKGNILERFSAQQFPDLHSELNLSSLELGDSALYFCASSETGVYQPQHFGDGTRLSIL.

In nucleotides, the CDR3 is TGCGCCAGCAGCCCAACCTCAAGCTCCTACAATGAGCAGTTCTTC. Translated, it gives CASSPTSSSYNEQFF. The chain carries TRBV4-1 and TRBJ2-1; D not resolved. Trimming removed 4 bases from V and 0 bases from J, with 10 bases in between. Germline-derived CDR1 and CDR2 are MGHRA and YSYEKL. The CDR3 length is 15 residues.

The CDR3 here is CATSNTGELFF. DNA for the CDR3: TGTGCCACTTCGAACACCGGGGAGCTGTTTTTT. This chain joins TRBV2 and TRBJ2-2, with D unresolved. There are 11 residues in the CDR3. Germline V gene lookup returns CDR1 SNHLY and CDR2 FYNNEI. The V gene lost 10 bases and the J gene lost 0 bases, with 3 bases spanning the gap.

A remark on this clonotype: Germline and junction disagree at one end, which may indicate a read error. This chain uses TRBV9 with TRBJ2-5, with a possible D match to TRBD2 (7 bases). This CDR3 has 16 residues. The germline V gene has CDR1 SGDLS and CDR2 YYNGEE. In DNA, the CDR3 is TGTGCCAGCAGCCCCCAGTGGGGGGGGGCCTGGGAGACCCAGTACTTT. Translated: CASSPQWGGAWETQYF. The variable domain in full, with the rest retrieved from reference TRBV9 and TRBJ2-5, is DSGVTQTPKHLITATGQRVTLRCSPRSGDLSVYWYQQSLDQGLQFLIQYYNGEERAKGNILERFSAQQFPDLHSELNLSSLELGDSALYFCASSPQWGGAWETQYFGPGTRLLVL.

The sample holds a few counts of this clonotype. The rearrangement joins TRBV7-9 to TRBJ2-1, with D possibly matching TRBD2 (6 bases). This CDR3 comprises 13 residues. Trimming removed 7 bases from V and 2 bases from J, with 9 bases in between. Germline-derived CDR1 and CDR2 are SEHNR and FQNEAQ (reference sequence). The CDR3 coding sequence is TGTGCCAGCATCGGGACTCCCTACAATGAGCAGTTCTTC. Residues: CASIGTPYNEQFF.

The chain is built from TRBV6-1 and TRBJ2-2, with TRBD2 identical over 9 bases. Germline assignment: CDR1 MNHNS and CDR2 SASEGT. CDR3 length: 14 residues. Germline trimming cut 4 bases from V and 6 bases from J; bases unmatched to any gene: 3. The chain's CDR3 is CASSAGLASGELFF. DNA of the CDR3: TGTGCCAGCAGTGCCGGACTAGCGTCCGGGGAGCTGTTTTTT.

The rearrangement uses TRBV7-8 and TRBJ2-2, with 8 bases matching TRBD2. V lost 7 bases and J lost 8; bases outside the gene matches: 6. The V gene's germline CDR1 is SGHVS and CDR2 FQNEAQ. The CDR3 length is 13 residues. CDR3 sequence (DNA): TGTGCCAGCAACCTCGGGGGGGCGGGGGAGCTGTTTTTT. Translation: CASNLGGAGELFF. The full variable domain, rest sourced from reference TRBV7-8 and TRBJ2-2, is GAGVSQSPRYKVAKRGQDVALRCDPISGHVSLFWYQQALGQGPEFLTYFQNEAQLDKSGLPSDRFFAERPEGSVSTLKIQRTQQEDSAVYLCASNLGGAGELFFGEGSRLTVL.

The V call is TRBV27, the J call TRBJ2-7, with D perhaps assigned TRBD1 or TRBD2 (7 bases each). In germline, CDR1 is MNHEY, CDR2 SMNVEV (reference sequence). The CDR3 covers 16 residues. V was shortened by 6 bases and J by 4 bases, with 22 bases between the two germline ends. The CDR3 bases are TGTGCCAGCAGCACCCAGGGGGGGCCCCTCGGGTACGAGCAGTACTTC. Residues: CASSTQGGPLGYEQYF.

This clonotype has just a few counts. CDR3 amino acids: CAWSDARHYGYTF. CDR3 nucleotide sequence: TGTGCCTGGAGTGACGCTAGGCACTATGGCTACACCTTC. This sequence joins TRBV30 and TRBJ1-2; D remains ambiguous. V was pared by 1 base and J by 3 bases, with 9 bases between. This CDR3 spans 13 amino acids. Germline V gives CDR1 GTSNPN, CDR2 SVGIG (reference sequence).

This clonotype was seen more than once but under ten times. This sequence joins TRBV5-6 and TRBJ2-3, with TRBD2 identical over 10 bases. From germline, CDR1 is SGHDT and CDR2 YYEEEE. The CDR3 totals 16 residues. The junction had 4 bases not matched to a gene; V was cut back by 2 bases and J by 1 base. CDR3 in amino acids: CASSFIAGGGTDTQYF. CDR3 nucleotide sequence: TGTGCCAGCAGCTTTATAGCGGGAGGCGGCACAGATACGCAGTATTTT.

The chain has TRBV12-3 or TRBV12-4 and TRBJ2-2; a possible D gene is TRBD2 (6 bases). This CDR3 is built from 15 residues. The V end was cut by 6 bases, the J end by 3 bases, with 14 bases between. This CDR3 reads CASSPTGVDTGELFF. The CDR3 DNA is TGTGCCAGCAGCCCCACGGGGGTGGACACCGGGGAGCTGTTTTTT.

This rearrangement joins TRBV6-5 to TRBJ2-3; D is tentatively TRBD1 or TRBD2 (5 bases each). Germline V gene sequence: CDR1 MNHEY, CDR2 SVGAGI. The CDR3 totals 19 residues. V lost 0 bases and J lost 5, with 24 bases in between. The CDR3 DNA is TGTGCCAGCAGTTACTCGGTTTCGGCGGCAGGGCGAGGGGTAGATACGCAGTATTTT. Protein: CASSYSVSAAGRGVDTQYF.

V usage is TRBV6-5 and J usage is TRBJ2-3; D perhaps matches TRBD2 (5 bases). The CDR3 totals 14 residues. Trimming took 0 bases from V and 2 from J, leaving 6 bases between them. Germline CDR1 is MNHEY and CDR2 is SVGAGI. This chain's CDR3 is CASSYSSATDTQYF. The CDR3 region has the DNA TGTGCCAGCAGTTACTCTAGCGCCACAGATACGCAGTATTTT.

The rearrangement joins TRBV7-2 to TRBJ2-3; 16 positions agree with TRBD2. CDR1 is SGHTA, CDR2 FQGNSA, per germline. The CDR3 spans 18 residues. V lost 5 bases to trimming and J lost 7 bases; unmatched junction nucleotides: 12. The CDR3 is CASSPQTGTSGRGYTQYF. The CDR3, as DNA: TGTGCCAGCAGCCCCCAAACAGGGACTAGCGGGAGGGGGTATACGCAGTATTTT.

The chain couples TRBV7-2 to TRBJ1-4, with 10 bases matching TRBD1. The CDR3 is made up of 19 amino acids. From germline, CDR1 is SGHTA and CDR2 FQGNSA. Trimming at V came to 7 bases and at J to 3 bases, leaving 17 bases not matched to a gene. The CDR3 loop reads CASTLPIPDRGLSNEKLFF. The CDR3 bases are TGTGCCAGCACCCTCCCGATACCTGACAGGGGGCTGTCTAATGAAAAACTGTTTTTT.

This chain joins TRBV7-2 and TRBJ2-5; TRBD2 matches at 8 bases. Germline assignment: CDR1 SGHTA and CDR2 FQGNSA. Unmatched junction bases numbered 8, after V lost 5 bases and J lost 6 bases. This CDR3 spans 14 amino acids. In DNA form, the CDR3 reads TGTGCCAGCAGCACGGGACTAGTTTGGAAGACCCAGTACTTC. This translates into CASSTGLVWKTQYF.

This clonotype was picked up many times. V usage is TRBV29-1 and J usage is TRBJ2-1, with unresolved D. V was shortened by 2 bases and J by 2 bases, with 10 bases between the two germline ends. The CDR3 has 14 residues. Germline V gene lookup returns CDR1 SQVTM and CDR2 ANQGSEA. The CDR3 sequence: CSVEYVVPYNEQFF. In nucleotides, the CDR3 is TGCAGCGTTGAATACGTGGTACCCTACAATGAGCAGTTCTTC.

The chain employs TRBV6-4 and TRBJ2-3; TRBD2 agrees at 10 bases. From germline, CDR1 is MRHNA and CDR2 SNTAGT. The CDR3 is 14 amino acids. Trimming cost V 3 bases and J 8 bases; bases outside gene matches: 5. The chain's CDR3 is CASSEELAGRTQYF. CDR3 nucleotide sequence: TGTGCCAGCAGTGAAGAACTAGCGGGACGTACGCAGTATTTT.

The chain is built from TRBV27 and TRBJ2-7, with a weak D call TRBD1 (6 bases). This CDR3 has 16 residues. The germline V and J ends were trimmed by 4 bases and 3 bases, with 19 bases remaining between them. CDR1 is MNHEY, CDR2 SMNVEV, per germline (reference sequence). In DNA, the CDR3 is TGTGCCAGCAGTTCGGGCGGGCAGGGGATGAGCTACGAGCAGTACTTC. Protein sequence: CASSSGGQGMSYEQYF.

This chain connects TRBV7-3 to TRBJ2-7; 11 bases align to TRBD2. This CDR3 is built from 16 residues. Germline CDR1 SGHTA, CDR2 FQGTGA. V shed 1 base, J shed 5 bases, and the junction held 7 bases outside the gene matches. The CDR3 coding sequence is TGTGCCAGCAGCTTAAAGCGCACTAGCGGGAGCGACGAGCAGTACTTC. Its protein is CASSLKRTSGSDEQYF.